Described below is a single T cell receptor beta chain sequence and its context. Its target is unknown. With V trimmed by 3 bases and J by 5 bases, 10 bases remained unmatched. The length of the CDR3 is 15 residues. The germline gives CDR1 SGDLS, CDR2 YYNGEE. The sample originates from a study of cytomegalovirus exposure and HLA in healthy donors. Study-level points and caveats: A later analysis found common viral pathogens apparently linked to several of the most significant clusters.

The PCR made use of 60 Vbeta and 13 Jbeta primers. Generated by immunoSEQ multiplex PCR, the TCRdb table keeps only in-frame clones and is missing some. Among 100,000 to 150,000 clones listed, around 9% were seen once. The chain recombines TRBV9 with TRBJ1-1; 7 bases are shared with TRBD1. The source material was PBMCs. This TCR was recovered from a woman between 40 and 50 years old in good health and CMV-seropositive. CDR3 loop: CASSDLQQGRTEAFF. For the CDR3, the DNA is TGTGCCAGCAGCGACCTACAACAGGGGAGGACTGAAGCTTTCTTT. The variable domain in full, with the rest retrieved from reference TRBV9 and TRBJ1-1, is DSGVTQTPKHLITATGQRVTLRCSPRSGDLSVYWYQQSLDQGLQFLIQYYNGEERAKGNILERFSAQQFPDLHSELNLSSLELGDSALYFCASSDLQQGRTEAFFGQGTRLTVV.